This TCR beta chain was recovered during a study of T cells in Graves' hyperthyroidism and ophthalmopathy. Researchers amplified the TCR beta CDR3 regions from RNA transcripts. HTBI primers were used for first-round RT-PCR of the TCR CDR3. TCRdb itself ran the multiplex PCR reads through MiXCR, one entry per CDR3 protein. The profile shows some 180,000 distinct CDR3 sequences, about a sixth of them singletons. This CDR3 contains 13 residues. The V gene lost 3 bases and the J gene lost 8 bases, with 10 bases spanning the gap. This clonotype was seen a few times. The sequenced sample consisted of blood. This sequence originates from a woman aged 45-65 years with Graves' hyperthyroidism. The chain recombines TRBV12-3 or TRBV12-4 with TRBJ2-2; D is ambiguous. The CDR3 protein is CASSLKVLGELFF. The DNA for the CDR3 is TGTGCCAGCAGTTTGAAAGTCCTGGGGGAGCTGTTTTTT.